This is a list of T cell receptor beta chains from one sample in a study. MiXCR, run by TCRdb on the RT-PCR reads, gives a single entry per CDR3 protein. The table includes around 700,000 distinct CDR3 sequences, approximately 15% detected once. The sequenced sample was memory CD4+ T cells from blood. These receptors came from a female donor in good health, serving as a healthy control. Each CDR3 is given with its conserved first and last residue. D genes are given only for firm matches. Rows may omit the clone size; those that give it use once, few, many or a size class.

v_gene: TRBV28; d_gene: TRBD1; j_gene: TRBJ1-2; abundance: few; CDR3aa: CASSSLPGQGTYGYTF; CDR3nt: TGTGCCAGCAGTTCTTTACCGGGACAGGGAACCTATGGCTACACCTTC
v_gene: TRBV6-2/TRBV6-3; d_gene: .; j_gene: TRBJ2-3; abundance: few; CDR3aa: CASSYRRTGTDTQYF; CDR3nt: TGTGCCAGCAGTTACCGGCGAACCGGAACAGATACGCAGTATTTT
v_gene: TRBV7-3; d_gene: .; j_gene: TRBJ2-3; abundance: few; CDR3aa: CASSPQPDSTTQYF; CDR3nt: TGTGCCAGCAGCCCCCAACCTGACAGTACTACGCAGTATTTT
v_gene: TRBV25-1; d_gene: .; j_gene: TRBJ2-3; abundance: .; CDR3aa: CASTPGRGGTQYF; CDR3nt: TGTGCCAGCACCCCTGGGAGGGGGGGTACGCAGTATTTT
v_gene: TRBV15; d_gene: TRBD2; j_gene: TRBJ2-1; abundance: .; CDR3aa: CATSTGTSGDNEQFF; CDR3nt: TGTGCCACCAGCACAGGGACTAGCGGTGACAATGAGCAGTTCTTC
v_gene: TRBV4-2; d_gene: TRBD1; j_gene: TRBJ1-1; abundance: few; CDR3aa: CASSQGQFPMNTEAFF; CDR3nt: TGTGCCAGCAGCCAGGGACAGTTCCCGATGAACACTGAAGCTTTCTTT
v_gene: TRBV18; d_gene: .; j_gene: TRBJ1-5; abundance: .; CDR3aa: CASSVQGRQPQHF; CDR3nt: TGTGCCAGCTCAGTACAGGGAAGACAGCCCCAGCATTTT
v_gene: TRBV6-5; d_gene: .; j_gene: TRBJ2-1; abundance: .; CDR3aa: CASTPGGGGVNKQFF; CDR3nt: TGTGCCAGCACCCCCGGCGGAGGGGGGGTCAATAAGCAGTTCTTC
v_gene: TRBV5-1; d_gene: .; j_gene: TRBJ1-1; abundance: .; CDR3aa: CASSLMDWETEAFF; CDR3nt: TGCGCCAGCAGCTTGATGGATTGGGAAACTGAAGCTTTCTTT
v_gene: TRBV7-7; d_gene: TRBD1; j_gene: TRBJ2-5; abundance: .; CDR3aa: CASSVGQGGRETQYF; CDR3nt: TGTGCCAGCAGCGTTGGACAGGGGGGACGAGAGACCCAGTACTTC
v_gene: TRBV12-3/TRBV12-4; d_gene: TRBD2; j_gene: TRBJ2-7; abundance: many; CDR3aa: CASIDTGGSYEQYF; CDR3nt: TGTGCCAGCATTGACACGGGAGGCTCCTACGAGCAGTACTTC
v_gene: TRBV20-1; d_gene: .; j_gene: TRBJ1-1; abundance: few; CDR3aa: CSADYRVNTEAFF; CDR3nt: TGCAGTGCTGACTACAGGGTGAACACTGAAGCTTTCTTT
v_gene: TRBV30; d_gene: TRBD1; j_gene: TRBJ2-3; abundance: once; CDR3aa: CAWSSINTGGYTDTQYF; CDR3nt: TGTGCCTGGAGCTCTATTAATACAGGGGGCTACACAGATACGCAGTATTTT
v_gene: TRBV24-1; d_gene: TRBD1; j_gene: TRBJ1-5; abundance: .; CDR3aa: CATSDPGTAQPQHF; CDR3nt: TGTGCCACCAGTGATCCAGGGACAGCTCAGCCCCAGCATTTT